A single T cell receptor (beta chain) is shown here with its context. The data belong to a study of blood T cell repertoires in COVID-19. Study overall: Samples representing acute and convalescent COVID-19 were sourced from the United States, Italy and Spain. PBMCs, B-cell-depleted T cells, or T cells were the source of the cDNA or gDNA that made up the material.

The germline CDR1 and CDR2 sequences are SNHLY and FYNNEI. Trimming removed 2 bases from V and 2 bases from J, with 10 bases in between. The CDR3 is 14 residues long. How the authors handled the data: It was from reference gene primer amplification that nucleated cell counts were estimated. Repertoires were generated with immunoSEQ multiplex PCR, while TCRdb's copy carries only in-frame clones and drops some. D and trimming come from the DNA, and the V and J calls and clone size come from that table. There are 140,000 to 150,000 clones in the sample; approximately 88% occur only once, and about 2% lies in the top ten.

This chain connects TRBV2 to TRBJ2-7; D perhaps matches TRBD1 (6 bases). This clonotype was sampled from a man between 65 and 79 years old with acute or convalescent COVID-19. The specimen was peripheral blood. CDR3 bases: TGTGCCAGCAGTGAACAGGGGACGACCTACGAGCAGTACTTC. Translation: CASSEQGTTYEQYF.